This T cell receptor (beta chain) is from a study of blood T cell repertoires in COVID-19. Methods used by the authors: The assay estimated nucleated cells by amplifying reference gene primers. Only in-frame clones appear in the TCRdb table, and some are missing; sequencing was by immunoSEQ multiplex PCR. V and J calls and clone size come straight from that table; D and trimming were deduced from the DNA. Of about 180,000 clones listed, more than 75% were seen once; the top ten hold roughly 9.1%. V lost 2 bases and J 5 bases, leaving 15 bases between the germline ends. The CDR3 consists of 15 residues. In germline, CDR1 is MGHRA, CDR2 YSYEKL.

Sequencing was done on a sample of peripheral blood. The V gene is TRBV4-1, the J gene TRBJ2-5, with D tentatively TRBD2 (6 bases). This clonotype originated in an older woman with acute or convalescent COVID-19. The CDR3 here is CASSQFGSGVETQYF. The CDR3 DNA reads TGCGCCAGCAGCCAATTTGGTTCGGGAGTGGAGACCCAGTACTTC.